Sequencing of this T cell receptor beta chain was carried out in a study of shared clonotypes between healthy human individuals (dated by TCRdb to about 2020). A note on the overall study: The cohort comprised two women and a few men aged 18 to 49 years. For each donor, three plates each were used for CD4 naive and CD4 memory, two plates were used for CD8 naive, and one plate was used for CD8 memory. To estimate repertoire size and how much clonotype sharing occurs between individuals, the study deeply sequenced the blood TCR repertoires of roughly 5 healthy adults. Libraries were prepared and TCR repertoires were sequenced by different laboratories using diverse techniques, in order to increase sequencing depth and limit assay-specific biases. Per donor, leukapheresis produced somewhere between about 0.9 and 9.5 billion PBMCs.

As for this clone: Its antigen is not yet known. Per-base quality was not reported, and no clone a single base away is much larger than it.

Using the deep immunoSEQ assay, TCR CDR3 regions were amplified from genomic DNA by multiplex PCR. For each cell subset, the extracted genomic DNA was distributed evenly across all wells of several immunoSEQ 96-well plates, and each plate served as one replicate. For sorted subsets, approximately 200 ng of genomic DNA, equivalent to tens of thousands of T cell genomes, went into each replicate PCR. Purified libraries were measured with a Qubit 3.0 fluorometer, size-checked on a Bioanalyzer 2100, and measured again with the KAPA Library Quantification kit. A separate single-read 150-cycle Illumina NextSeq 550 flow cell was used to sequence each immunoSEQ 96-well plate. On the study's bioinformatics: Because the immunoSEQ output held only junctional sequences and lacked quality scores, the filtering could not match the filtering applied to full-length reads. To assign V/J genes and CDR3, sequences were annotated using PyIR, a Python wrapper for IgBLAST v1.9, with IMGT germline references. Reads were filtered out if the reads had weak V/J assignments (E-value above 1e-6), no CDR3, stop codons, out-of-frame junctions, or ambiguous translated residues. A V3J clonotype was defined by an identical inferred V gene, J gene, and CDR3 amino acid sequence. Percentage overlap between repertoires was computed as shared unique clonotypes divided by the size of the smaller repertoire. RTK rarefaction, the Chao1 estimator, and Recon v2.1 estimates of unobserved clonotypes were used to assess repertoire richness. Generation probabilities for all TCRbeta clonotypes obtained by the gDNA method from four donors were computed using OLGA. TCRdb took this table from immuneACCESS and kept in-frame rearrangements with V and J called. Such tables lack part of the clones; where checked against another copy, unresolved V genes explain under half of the gap, and the rest is unexplained. V and J calls and clone size are given by that table; D and trimming were obtained from the DNA. The sample records roughly 1,100,000 clones, roughly 70% of which are singletons. The biggest ten clones account for roughly 1.5% of the sample.

The CDR3, cysteine through phenylalanine, is 13 amino acids long. The kept DNA is CDR3 alone, 39 bases in frame from the first base. V loses 5 bases at its end and J loses 0 bases; junction bases beyond the gene matches: 1. CDR1 and CDR2, per the germline V gene (reference sequence), are GTSNPN and SVGIG. The donors were healthy, HIV-negative adults with no recently reported acute infections or vaccinations. Every donor was a Caucasian adult living in Nashville, Tennessee, USA. Magnetic negative selection was used to enrich CD4+ T cells, after which naive cells were positively selected on CD45RA and the negative fraction became the memory subset. Blood was collected by leukapheresis, and PBMCs were isolated by Ficoll-Histopaque density gradient centrifugation and then cryopreserved in liquid nitrogen vapor phase. Analytical flow cytometry was used to check the purity and quantity of every magnetically sorted T cell population. Genomic DNA was isolated from every sorted fraction and measured by UV absorbance on a Nanodrop 2000c.

General findings and caveats noted by the study authors: Because the study included only a small number of donors, the genetic and exposure-history diversity represented was limited. Higher generation probabilities were observed for clonotypes shared by all four sorted-subset donors than for non-shared clonotypes. Incomplete sequencing was indicated by rarefaction of sorted-subset datasets, despite the large sequencing depth. Approximately 5% of naive CD4, 3% to 4% of naive CD8, approximately 2.2% of memory CD4, and about 0.4% of memory CD8 clonotypes were shared across a few donors. Naive subsets generally had larger estimated clonotype richness than memory subsets did. Sampling was limited to blood, and TCR repertoires in tissue likely differ from TCR repertoires in blood. Pairwise subsampling led to the expectation that sequencing depth would affect the degree of clonotype sharing among donors.

This TCR derives from a man younger than 30 in good health. The V and J genes are TRBV30 and TRBJ2-5; 9 middle bases align to TRBD2. Sequencing used memory CD4+ T cells sorted from blood. Taken with the paper, the label for cell subset or site translates to: CD45RA-negative fraction. The CDR3 protein: CAWAGGYQETQYF. The nucleotide sequence reads as follows: TGTGCCTGGGCGGGAGGGTACCAAGAGACCCAGTACTTC.